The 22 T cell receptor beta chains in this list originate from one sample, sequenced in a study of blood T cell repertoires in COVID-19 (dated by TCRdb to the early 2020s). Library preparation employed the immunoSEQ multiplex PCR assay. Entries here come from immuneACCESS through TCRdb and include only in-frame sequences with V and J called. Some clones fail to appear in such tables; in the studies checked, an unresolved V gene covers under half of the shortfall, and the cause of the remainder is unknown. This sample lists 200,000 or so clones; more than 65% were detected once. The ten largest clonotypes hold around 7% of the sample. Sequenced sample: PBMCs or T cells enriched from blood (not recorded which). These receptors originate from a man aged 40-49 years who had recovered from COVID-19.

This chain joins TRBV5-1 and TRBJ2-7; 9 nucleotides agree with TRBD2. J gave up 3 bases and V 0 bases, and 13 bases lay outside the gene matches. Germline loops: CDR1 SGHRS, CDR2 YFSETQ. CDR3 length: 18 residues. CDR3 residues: CASSLVPSTSGKGYEQYF. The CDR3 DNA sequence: TGCGCCAGCAGCTTGGTCCCTTCGACTAGCGGTAAGGGCTACGAGCAGTACTTC.

The CDR3 DNA follows: TGTGCCAGCAGTGGGTTACAGGGGGCGCTTAATTCACCCCTCCACTTT. Its translation: CASSGLQGALNSPLHF. V and J are TRBV6-1 and TRBJ1-6; 9 bases agree with TRBD1. The length of the CDR3 is 16 residues. CDR1 is MNHNS and CDR2 is SASEGT in the germline V gene. J was trimmed by 6 bases and V by 4 bases; bases with no gene match: 7.

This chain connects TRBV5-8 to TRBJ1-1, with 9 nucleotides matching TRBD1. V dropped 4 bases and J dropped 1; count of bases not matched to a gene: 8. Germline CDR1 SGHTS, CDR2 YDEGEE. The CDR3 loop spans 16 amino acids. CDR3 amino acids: CASSRDRVFANTEAFF. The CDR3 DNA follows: TGTGCCAGCAGCCGGGACAGGGTGTTCGCGAACACTGAAGCTTTCTTT.

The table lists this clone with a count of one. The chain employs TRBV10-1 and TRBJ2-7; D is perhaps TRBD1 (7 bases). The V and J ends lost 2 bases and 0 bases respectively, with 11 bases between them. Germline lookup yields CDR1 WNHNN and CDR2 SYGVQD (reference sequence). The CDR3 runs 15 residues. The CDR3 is CASSETGDCSYEQYF. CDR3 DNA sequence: TGCGCCAGCAGTGAGACAGGGGACTGCTCCTACGAGCAGTACTTC.

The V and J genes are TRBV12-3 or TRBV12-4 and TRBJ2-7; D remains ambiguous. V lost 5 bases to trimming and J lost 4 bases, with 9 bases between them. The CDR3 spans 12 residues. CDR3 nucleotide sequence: TGTGCCAGCAGTCCGAGTCGGTACGAGCAGTACTTC. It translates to CASSPSRYEQYF.

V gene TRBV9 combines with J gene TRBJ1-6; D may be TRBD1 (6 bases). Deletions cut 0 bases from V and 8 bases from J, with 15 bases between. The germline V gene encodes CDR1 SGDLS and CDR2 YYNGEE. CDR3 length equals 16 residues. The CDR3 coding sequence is TGTGCCAGCAGCGTAGACCCTGGGGGCTCTCATTCACCCCTCCACTTT. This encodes CASSVDPGGSHSPLHF.

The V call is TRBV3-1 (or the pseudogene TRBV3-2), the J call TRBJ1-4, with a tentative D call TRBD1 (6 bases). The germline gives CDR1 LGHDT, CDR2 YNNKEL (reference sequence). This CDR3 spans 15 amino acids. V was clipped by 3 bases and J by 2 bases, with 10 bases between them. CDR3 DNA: TGTGCCAGCAGCCAGGGGACACGTACTAATGAAAAACTGTTTTTT. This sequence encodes CASSQGTRTNEKLFF.

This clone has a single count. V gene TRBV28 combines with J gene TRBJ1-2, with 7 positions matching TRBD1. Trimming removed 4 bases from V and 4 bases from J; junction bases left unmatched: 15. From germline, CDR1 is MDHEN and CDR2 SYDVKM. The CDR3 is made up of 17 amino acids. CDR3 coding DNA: TGTGCCAGCAGTTCGGTCAGGGGACAGCAGATGGGCTATGGCTACACCTTC. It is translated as CASSSVRGQQMGYGYTF.

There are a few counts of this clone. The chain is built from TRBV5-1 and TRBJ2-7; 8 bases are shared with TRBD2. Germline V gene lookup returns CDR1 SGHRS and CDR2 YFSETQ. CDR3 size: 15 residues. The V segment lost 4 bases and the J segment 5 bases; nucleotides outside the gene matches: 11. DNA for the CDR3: TGCGCCAGCAGCGACGGGAGGGTACGTAGTGACGAGCAGTACTTC. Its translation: CASSDGRVRSDEQYF.

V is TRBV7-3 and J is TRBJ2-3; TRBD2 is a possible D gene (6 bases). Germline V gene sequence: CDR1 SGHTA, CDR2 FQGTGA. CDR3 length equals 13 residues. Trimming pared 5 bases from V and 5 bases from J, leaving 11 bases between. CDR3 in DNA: TGTGCCAGCAGCAGTGGAGGGGAAGATACGCAGTATTTT. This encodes CASSSGGEDTQYF.

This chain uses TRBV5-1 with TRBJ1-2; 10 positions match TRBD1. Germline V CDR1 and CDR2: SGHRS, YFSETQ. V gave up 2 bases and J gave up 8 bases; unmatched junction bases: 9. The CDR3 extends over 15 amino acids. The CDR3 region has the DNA TGCGCCAGCAGCTTTAAGGGGACAGGGGTTGACGGCTACACCTTC. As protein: CASSFKGTGVDGYTF.

CDR3 sequence: CASSDRGRGHNTEAFF. The CDR3 DNA reads as TGTGCCAGCAGTGACAGGGGGCGCGGGCACAACACTGAAGCTTTCTTT. The rearrangement uses TRBV3-1 (or the pseudogene TRBV3-2) and TRBJ1-1; 10 nucleotides agree with TRBD1. The germline V gene encodes CDR1 LGHDT and CDR2 YNNKEL (reference sequence). The length of the CDR3 is 16 residues. J lost 2 bases, V lost 6 bases, and 9 bases had no gene match.

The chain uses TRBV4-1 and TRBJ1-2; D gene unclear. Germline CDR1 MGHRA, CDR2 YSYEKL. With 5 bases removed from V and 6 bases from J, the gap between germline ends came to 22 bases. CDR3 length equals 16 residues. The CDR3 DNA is TGCGCCAGCAGCTTTGCAGCTCCGGGAGGGCCGAATGGCTACACCTTC. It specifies CASSFAAPGGPNGYTF.

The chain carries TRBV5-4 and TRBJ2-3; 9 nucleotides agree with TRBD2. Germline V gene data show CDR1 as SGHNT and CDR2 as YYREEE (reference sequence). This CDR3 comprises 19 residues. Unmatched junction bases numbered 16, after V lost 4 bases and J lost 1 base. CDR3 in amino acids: CASSPALLPGGGGTDTQYF. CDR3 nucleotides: TGTGCCAGCAGCCCCGCCCTACTTCCGGGCGGGGGGGGCACAGATACGCAGTATTTT.

For the CDR3, the DNA is TGCGCCAGCAGCTTGCTGGGGGGGGACTCTGAAGCTTTCTTT. The encoded protein is CASSLLGGDSEAFF. The V call is TRBV5-1, the J call TRBJ1-1; D might be TRBD1 (5 bases). CDR3 length equals 14 residues. Germline CDR1 is SGHRS and CDR2 is YFSETQ. With 1 base removed from V and 6 bases from J, the gap between germline ends came to 13 bases.

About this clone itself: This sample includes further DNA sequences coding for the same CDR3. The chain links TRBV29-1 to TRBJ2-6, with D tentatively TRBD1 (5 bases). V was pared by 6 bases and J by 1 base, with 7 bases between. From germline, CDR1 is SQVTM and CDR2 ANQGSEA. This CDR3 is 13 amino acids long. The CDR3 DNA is TGCAGCGTCAGGGAATCTGGGGCCAACGTCCTGACTTTC. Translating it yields CSVRESGANVLTF.

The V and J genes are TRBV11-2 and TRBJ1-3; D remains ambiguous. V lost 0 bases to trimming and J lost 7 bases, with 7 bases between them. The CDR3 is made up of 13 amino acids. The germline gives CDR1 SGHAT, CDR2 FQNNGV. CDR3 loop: CASSLDRRNTIYF. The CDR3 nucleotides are TGTGCCAGCAGCTTAGATCGGCGGAACACCATATATTTT.

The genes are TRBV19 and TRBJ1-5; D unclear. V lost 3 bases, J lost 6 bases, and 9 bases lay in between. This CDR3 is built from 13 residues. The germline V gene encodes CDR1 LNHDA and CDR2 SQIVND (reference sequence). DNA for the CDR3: TGTGCCAGTAGTATCGGTGCGGCTCAGCCCCAGCATTTT. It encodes CASSIGAAQPQHF.

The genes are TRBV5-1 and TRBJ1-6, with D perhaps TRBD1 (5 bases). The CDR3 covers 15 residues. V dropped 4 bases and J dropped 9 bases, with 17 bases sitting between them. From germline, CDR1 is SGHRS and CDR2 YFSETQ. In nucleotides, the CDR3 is TGCGCCAGCAGCCCCGACAGCACGGGCGGTTCACCCCTCCACTTT. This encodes CASSPDSTGGSPLHF.

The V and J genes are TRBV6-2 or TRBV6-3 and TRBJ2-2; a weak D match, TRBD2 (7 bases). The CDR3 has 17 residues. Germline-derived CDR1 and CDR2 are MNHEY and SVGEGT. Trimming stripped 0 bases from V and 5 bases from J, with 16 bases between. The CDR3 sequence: CASSYSIVRGGTGELFF. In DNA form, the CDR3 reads TGTGCCAGCAGTTACTCGATCGTCAGGGGAGGGACCGGGGAGCTGTTTTTT.

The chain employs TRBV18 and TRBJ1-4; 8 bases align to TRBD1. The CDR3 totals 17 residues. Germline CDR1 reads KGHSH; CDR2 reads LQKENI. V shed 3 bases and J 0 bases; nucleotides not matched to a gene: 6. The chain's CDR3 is CASSPAGGRATNEKLFF. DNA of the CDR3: TGTGCCAGCTCACCCGCAGGGGGCAGAGCAACTAATGAAAAACTGTTTTTT.

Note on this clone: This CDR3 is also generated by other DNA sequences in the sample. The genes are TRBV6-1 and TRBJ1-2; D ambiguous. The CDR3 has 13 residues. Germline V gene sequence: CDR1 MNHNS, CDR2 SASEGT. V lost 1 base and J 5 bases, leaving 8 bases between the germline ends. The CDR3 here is CASSEGGLYGYTF. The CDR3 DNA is TGTGCCAGCAGTGAAGGAGGACTTTATGGCTACACCTTC.